This TCR beta chain derives from a study of memory CD4+ T cells and cytomegalovirus serostatus (dated by TCRdb to the late 2010s). With regard to the full study: A total of some 35 healthy Belgian adults, of whom 9 were CMV seropositive and some 25 were CMV seronegative, were included in the cohort. To replicate a published TCR-based CMV serostatus classifier, the researchers sequenced the CD4+ memory TCRbeta repertoires of a Belgian cohort whose cytomegalovirus serostatus was known. The investigation overall reported the following: Only CD4+CD45RO+ memory cells were sequenced, in contrast to the original study, in which naive and memory CD4+ and CD8+ populations were covered. For CMV serostatus prediction, a median bootstrapped AUC of 0.95 was reached with the original framework, and a median bootstrapped AUC of about 0.9 was reached with a US-trained random forest. Among the 160 or so previously reported CMV-associated TCRbeta sequences, about 71 showed up in the CD4+ memory repertoires, with each one found in between one and five individuals. Results were interpreted as suggesting that the CMV-associated TCR signature is largely present in the CD4+ memory repertoire. The original-framework classifier achieved a median bootstrapped AUC of roughly 0.95 with a 95% CI of 0.76-1.00 on the Belgian cohort.

Single viable CD3+CD4+CD8-CD45RO+ cells were sorted as memory CD4+ T cells on a FACSAria II. CMV serostatus was determined with a Roche Elecsys assay detecting serum IgG against CMV pp150, pp28, p38 and p52. After the samples were thawed, total CD4+ T cells were enriched through positive selection using CD4 magnetic microbeads. The samples came from a different study that was designed specifically to examine the CD4+ T cell memory repertoire. Following standard operating procedures, peripheral blood mononuclear cells were isolated and cryopreserved, while serum was kept at -80 degrees C. The staining used CD3-PerCP (BW264/56), CD4-APC (RPA-T4), CD45RO-PE (UCHT1) and CD8-Pacific Orange (3B5) antibodies, and Sytox blue was used to exclude non-viable cells. Unmatched junction bases come to 8, with V trimmed by 5 bases and J by 7 bases. In the germline V gene, CDR1 corresponds to SGHTA and CDR2 to FQGNSA. The CDR3 spans 15 residues, from the cysteine through the phenylalanine. Only CDR3 DNA remains: 45 bases, in frame from the first base.

As regards this clone: Its antigen target is currently unknown. The input lacks base qualities; no much larger clone sits a single base away.

Genomic DNA was extracted from sorted cells with the Quick-DNA Microprep Kit. TCRbeta DNA was amplified with the immunoSEQ hsTCRbeta kit following the manufacturer's protocol. TCRbeta libraries were sequenced on an Illumina MiSeq instrument. The original pipeline was this. Following removal of out-of-frame sequences, 2 million to 2.5 million distinct TCRbeta sequences were retained, with an average of approximately 69,000 per individual. Each individual was scored according to the count of fewer than 200 previously reported CMV-associated TCRbeta sequences and the total productive distinct TCRbeta count. A beta-binomial model was reimplemented in Python, and scikit-learn random forests with default parameters were trained on US cohort data. Classifier performance on the Belgian cohort was summarized as median AUC with percentile confidence intervals calculated over 10,000 bootstrap iterations. This is the immuneACCESS table as TCRdb keeps it, with only in-frame sequences that have V and J called. A part of the clones is gone; compared with another copy, unresolved V genes explain less than half, and the rest is unexplained. That table gives V, J and clone size, and the DNA gave D and trimming. This sample comprises tens of thousands of clones, approximately 75% of them detected only once. The ten largest make up approximately 1% of the sample.

Sample: memory CD4+ T cells from blood. This chain is built from TRBV7-2 and TRBJ2-3; TRBD1 matches 11 bases in the middle. This receptor was obtained from an adult in good health and CMV-seronegative. The CDR3 region reads CASSAQDRGPHTQYF. In nucleotide form, the sequence is TGTGCCAGCAGCGCACAGGACAGGGGGCCGCATACGCAGTATTTT.